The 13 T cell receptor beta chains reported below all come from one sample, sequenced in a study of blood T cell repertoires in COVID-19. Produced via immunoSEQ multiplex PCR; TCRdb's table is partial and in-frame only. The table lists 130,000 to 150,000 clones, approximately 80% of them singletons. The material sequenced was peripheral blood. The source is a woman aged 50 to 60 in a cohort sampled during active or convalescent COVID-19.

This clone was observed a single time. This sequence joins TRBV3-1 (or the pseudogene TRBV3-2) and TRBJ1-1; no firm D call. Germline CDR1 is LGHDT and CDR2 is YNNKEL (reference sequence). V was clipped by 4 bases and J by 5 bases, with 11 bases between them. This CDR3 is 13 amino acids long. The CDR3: CASSLERETEAFF. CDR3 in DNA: TGTGCCAGCAGCCTCGAAAGGGAGACTGAAGCTTTCTTT.

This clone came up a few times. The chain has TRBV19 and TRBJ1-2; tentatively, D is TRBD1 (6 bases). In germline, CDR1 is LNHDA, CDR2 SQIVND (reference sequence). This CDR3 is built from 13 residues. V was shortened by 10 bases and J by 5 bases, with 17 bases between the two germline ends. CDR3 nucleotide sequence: TGTGCCACAAATTACGATCAGGGGTATGGCTACACCTTC. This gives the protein CATNYDQGYGYTF.

The CDR3 DNA follows: TGTGCCAGCAGCCGATCGCGGGAGCAGTACTTC. Translation: CASSRSREQYF. This rearrangement joins TRBV3-1 (or the pseudogene TRBV3-2) to TRBJ2-7; D uncertain. Trimming removed 4 bases from V and 7 bases from J, with 8 bases in between. In germline, CDR1 is LGHDT, CDR2 YNNKEL (reference sequence). This CDR3 is built from 11 residues.

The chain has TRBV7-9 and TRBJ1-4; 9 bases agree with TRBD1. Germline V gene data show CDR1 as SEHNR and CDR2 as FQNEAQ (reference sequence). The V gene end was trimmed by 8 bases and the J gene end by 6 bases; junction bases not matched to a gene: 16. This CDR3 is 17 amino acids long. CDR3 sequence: CASAPGQGPGGYEKLFF. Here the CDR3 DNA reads TGTGCCAGCGCGCCGGGACAGGGACCCGGGGGGTATGAAAAACTGTTTTTT.

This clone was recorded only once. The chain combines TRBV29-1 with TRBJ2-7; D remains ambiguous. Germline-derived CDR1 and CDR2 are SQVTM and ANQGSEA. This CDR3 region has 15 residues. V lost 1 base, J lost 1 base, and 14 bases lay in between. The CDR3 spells CSVEGGTFSSYEQYF. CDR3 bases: TGCAGCGTTGAAGGAGGAACCTTCAGTTCCTACGAGCAGTACTTC.

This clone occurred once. CDR3 nucleotide sequence: TGTGCCTGGCAAAGGGGGGGCATAGATACGCAGTATTTT. Protein sequence: CAWQRGGIDTQYF. V gene TRBV30 combines with J gene TRBJ2-3, with a possible D match to TRBD2 (7 bases). The CDR3 consists of 13 residues. The germline V and J ends were trimmed by 5 bases and 5 bases, with 14 bases remaining between them. CDR1 and CDR2 (germline): GTSNPN, SVGIG (reference sequence).

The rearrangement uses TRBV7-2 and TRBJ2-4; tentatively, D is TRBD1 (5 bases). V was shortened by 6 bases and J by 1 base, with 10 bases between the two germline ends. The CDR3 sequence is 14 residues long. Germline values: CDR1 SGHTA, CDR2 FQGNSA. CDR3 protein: CASSQGYAKNIQYF. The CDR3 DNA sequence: TGTGCCAGCAGTCAGGGTTACGCCAAAAACATTCAGTACTTC.

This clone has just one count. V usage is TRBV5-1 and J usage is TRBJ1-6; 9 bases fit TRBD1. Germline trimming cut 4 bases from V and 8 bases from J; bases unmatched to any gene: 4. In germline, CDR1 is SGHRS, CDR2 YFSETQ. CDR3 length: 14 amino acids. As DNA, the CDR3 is TGCGCCAGCAGCATACAGGGGGCAGATTCACCCCTCCACTTT. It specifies CASSIQGADSPLHF.

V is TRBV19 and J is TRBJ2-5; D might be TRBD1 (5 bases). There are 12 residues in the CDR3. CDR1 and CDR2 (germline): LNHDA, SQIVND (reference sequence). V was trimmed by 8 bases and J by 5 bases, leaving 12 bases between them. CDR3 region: CASSERQETQYF. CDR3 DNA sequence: TGTGCCAGTTCAGAGCGACAGGAGACCCAGTACTTC.

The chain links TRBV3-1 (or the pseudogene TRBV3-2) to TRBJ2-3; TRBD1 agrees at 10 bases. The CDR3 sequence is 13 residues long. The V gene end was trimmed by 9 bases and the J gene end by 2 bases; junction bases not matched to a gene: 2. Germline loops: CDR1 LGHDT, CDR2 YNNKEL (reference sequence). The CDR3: CASRQGATDTQYF. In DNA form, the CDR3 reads TGTGCCAGTCGACAGGGGGCCACAGATACGCAGTATTTT.

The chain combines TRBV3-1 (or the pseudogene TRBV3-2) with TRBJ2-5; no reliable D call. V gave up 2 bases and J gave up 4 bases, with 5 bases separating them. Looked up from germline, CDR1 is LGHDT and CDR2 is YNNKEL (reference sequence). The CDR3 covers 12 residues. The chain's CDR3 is CASSQPGETQYF. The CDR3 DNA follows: TGTGCCAGCAGCCAACCCGGAGAGACCCAGTACTTC.

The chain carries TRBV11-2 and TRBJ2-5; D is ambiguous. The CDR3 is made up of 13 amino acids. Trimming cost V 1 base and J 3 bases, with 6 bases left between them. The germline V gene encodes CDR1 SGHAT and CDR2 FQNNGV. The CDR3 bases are TGTGCCAGCAGCTTAGCGTTAGAAGAGACCCAGTACTTC. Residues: CASSLALEETQYF.

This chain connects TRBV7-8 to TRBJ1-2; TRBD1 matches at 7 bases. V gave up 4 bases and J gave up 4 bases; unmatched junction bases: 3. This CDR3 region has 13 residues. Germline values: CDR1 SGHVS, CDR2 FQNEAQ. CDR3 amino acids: CASSYRGSYGYTF. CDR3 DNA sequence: TGTGCCAGCAGCTACAGGGGAAGCTATGGCTACACCTTC.